These 16 T cell receptor beta chains were sequenced from one sample in a study of cytomegalovirus exposure and HLA in healthy donors. The PCR used 60 Vbeta and 13 Jbeta primers. Libraries were prepared by immunoSEQ multiplex PCR; TCRdb keeps only in-frame clonotypes and omits some of them. This repertoire includes about 140,000 clones. Material: PBMCs. The receptor set was obtained from a young woman in good health and CMV-seronegative.

The chain joins TRBV14 to TRBJ2-7; maybe TRBD2 (5 bases). Trimming removed 0 bases at V and 2 bases at J, with 14 bases between. Per the germline V gene, CDR1 is SGHDN and CDR2 is FVKESK. CDR3 size: 16 residues. CDR3 sequence reads: CASSQDFGSEPYEQYF. CDR3 in DNA: TGTGCCAGCAGCCAAGATTTTGGGAGCGAACCCTACGAGCAGTACTTC.

The genes are TRBV18 and TRBJ2-7; 11 bases fit TRBD1. Per germline, CDR1 KGHSH and CDR2 LQKENI. This CDR3 is 15 amino acids long. V trimming: 0 bases; J trimming: 2 bases; junction bases outside the gene matches: 0. The CDR3 is CASSPPGQGAYEQYF. For the CDR3, the DNA is TGTGCCAGCTCACCACCGGGACAGGGGGCCTACGAGCAGTACTTC.

This chain joins TRBV5-1 and TRBJ2-5; D may be TRBD2 (6 bases). V shed 1 base and J shed 3 bases, with 16 bases lying between them. The CDR3 loop spans 16 amino acids. Germline CDR1 and CDR2: SGHRS and YFSETQ. The CDR3 DNA reads TGCGCCAGCAGCTTGTCGTCTAGCGCTTCTGAAGAGACCCAGTACTTC. Translation gives CASSLSSSASEETQYF.

The chain recombines TRBV7-9 with TRBJ1-1; the D is unclear. V lost 2 bases and J lost 0, with 10 bases in between. CDR3 size: 15 residues. CDR1 and CDR2 from the germline V gene are SEHNR and FQNEAQ (reference sequence). CDR3 in amino acids: CASSLPPDLNTEAFF. As DNA, the CDR3 is TGTGCCAGCAGCTTACCTCCAGACTTGAACACTGAAGCTTTCTTT.

V gene TRBV10-3 combines with J gene TRBJ1-2, with D maybe TRBD1 (6 bases). This CDR3 region has 16 residues. V dropped 6 bases and J dropped 3 bases, with 20 bases sitting between them. Germline-derived CDR1 and CDR2 are ENHRY and SYGVKD. CDR3 DNA: TGTGCCATCAGCACGGACAGCTCCTTATGGGACTATGGCTACACCTTC. Translation gives CAISTDSSLWDYGYTF.

The chain combines TRBV7-9 with TRBJ1-2; 7 bases line up with TRBD1. This CDR3 is 16 amino acids long. Germline V CDR1 and CDR2: SEHNR, FQNEAQ (reference sequence). V shed 4 bases, J shed 8 bases, and the junction held 16 bases outside the gene matches. The CDR3 sequence: CASSSPIQGWKGGYTF. The DNA of the CDR3 is TGTGCCAGCAGCTCGCCTATACAGGGGTGGAAGGGCGGCTACACCTTC.

The chain combines TRBV11-2 with TRBJ2-5; D remains ambiguous. The CDR3 extends over 13 amino acids. Between the trimmed V and J ends, which lost 6 bases and 7 bases, there was a span of 15 bases. Germline V gene lookup returns CDR1 SGHAT and CDR2 FQNNGV. The CDR3 DNA is TGTGCCAGCAGTTTAAGCCTAAGTGGGACCCAGTACTTC. Translating gives CASSLSLSGTQYF.

The V call is TRBV7-9, the J call TRBJ2-5; 13 nucleotides agree with TRBD2. Germline V lookup: CDR1 SEHNR, CDR2 FQNEAQ (reference sequence). Trimming cost V 5 bases and J 5 bases; bases outside gene matches: 5. CDR3 length: 15 residues. The CDR3 protein is CASSAGLAGTETQYF. The CDR3, as DNA: TGTGCCAGCAGCGCGGGACTAGCGGGGACGGAGACCCAGTACTTC.

The J gene is TRBJ2-1, the V gene TRBV7-9; D uncertain. V was pared by 3 bases and J by 9 bases, with 9 bases between. The CDR3 extends over 12 amino acids. Germline lookup yields CDR1 SEHNR and CDR2 FQNEAQ (reference sequence). The CDR3 region is CASSLLAREQFF. Here the CDR3 DNA reads TGTGCCAGCAGCTTGTTAGCCCGTGAGCAGTTCTTC.

The chain links TRBV2 to TRBJ2-1; 9 bases fit TRBD1. The V segment lost 6 bases and the J segment 9 bases; nucleotides outside the gene matches: 9. The CDR3 is made up of 14 amino acids. The germline gives CDR1 SNHLY, CDR2 FYNNEI. CDR3 in DNA: TGTGCCAGCAGCGACGGGACAGGGTTCGGTGAGCAGTTCTTC. Translated: CASSDGTGFGEQFF.

V gene TRBV29-1 combines with J gene TRBJ1-1; D is undetermined. Germline lookup yields CDR1 SQVTM and CDR2 ANQGSEA. V gave up 5 bases and J gave up 1 base, with 5 bases separating them. The CDR3 sequence is 11 residues long. CDR3 loop: CSVMRNTEAFF. CDR3 DNA sequence: TGCAGCGTTATGCGGAACACTGAAGCTTTCTTT.

V and J are TRBV5-4 and TRBJ2-5; 7 bases align to TRBD2. The CDR3 extends over 12 amino acids. V lost 5 bases, J lost 4 bases, and 2 bases stayed unmatched. Per germline, CDR1 SGHNT and CDR2 YYREEE (reference sequence). CDR3 loop: CASSIAGETQYF. The CDR3 DNA sequence: TGTGCCAGCAGTATAGCGGGAGAGACCCAGTACTTC. Filled out from reference TRBV5-4 and TRBJ2-5, the complete variable domain reads ETGVTQSPTHLIKTRGQQVTLRCSSQSGHNTVSWYQQALGQGPQFIFQYYREEENGRGNFPPRFSGLQFPNYSSELNVNALELDDSALYLCASSIAGETQYFGPGTRLLVL.

J is TRBJ2-5 and V is TRBV2; TRBD2 agrees at 10 bases. The V segment lost 2 bases and the J segment 5 bases; nucleotides outside the gene matches: 11. CDR3 length: 17 amino acids. Per the germline V gene, CDR1 is SNHLY and CDR2 is FYNNEI. The CDR3 here is CASSESLLAGVGETQYF. The CDR3 DNA sequence: TGTGCCAGCAGTGAAAGCCTCCTAGCGGGAGTAGGGGAGACCCAGTACTTC.

The chain carries TRBV5-5 and TRBJ1-2; 9 positions agree with TRBD1. This CDR3 spans 17 amino acids. The V and J ends lost 0 bases and 3 bases, in that order; junction bases with no gene match: 9. Germline loops: CDR1 SGHKS, CDR2 YYEKEE (reference sequence). CDR3 bases: TGTGCCAGCAGCTTGGGTCCCCTCCGACAGGGGGACTATGGCTACACCTTC. It is translated as CASSLGPLRQGDYGYTF.

The rearrangement uses TRBV11-3 and TRBJ1-4, with 7 positions matching TRBD1. Trimming at V came to 3 bases and at J to 6 bases, leaving 7 bases not matched to a gene. Germline CDR1 SGHNT, CDR2 YENEEA. The CDR3 runs 15 residues. The CDR3 protein is CASSFTGEVDEKLFF. CDR3 sequence (DNA): TGTGCCAGCAGCTTCACAGGGGAAGTGGATGAAAAACTGTTTTTT.

The V and J genes are TRBV10-1 and TRBJ2-3, with D possibly matching TRBD2 (5 bases). CDR1 is WNHNN and CDR2 is SYGVQD in the germline V gene (reference sequence). This CDR3 comprises 11 residues. V gave up 11 bases and J gave up 1 base, with 7 bases separating them. CDR3 sequence: CARRRTDTQYF. CDR3 sequence (DNA): TGCGCCCGGAGGCGCACAGATACGCAGTATTTT.